A single T cell receptor beta chain is shown here with its context. Its antigen is not identified. Extraction of RNA preceded its reverse transcription into cDNA, which served as the sequencing template. The repertoire was sequenced with immunoSEQ multiplex PCR; TCRdb's copy has only in-frame clones and lacks some. This sample has tens of thousands of clones; under 75% occur once, and the top ten carry around a sixth. Looked up from germline, CDR1 is SGHNT and CDR2 is YENEEA. Trimming removed 0 bases from V and 4 bases from J, with 7 bases in between. CDR3 length equals 13 residues. Investigators sorted PBMCs to obtain both CD4+ and CD8+ T cells. The entry originates in a study of CD8+ T cells in alopecia areata. Study-wide context: A regimen of oral tofacitinib, 5 to 10 mg twice daily, was given to treated patients.

Study-wide results and caveats: Scalp samples also yield sequences from resident alphabeta T cells of normal skin.

Sequencing was performed on CD8+ T cells sorted from blood, taken at week 0. The chain is built from TRBV11-3 and TRBJ2-7; D is unresolved. This receptor was taken from a human donor with alopecia areata. DNA of the CDR3: TGTGCCAGCAGCTTAGATTCGGGTTACGAGCAGTACTTC. Its protein is CASSLDSGYEQYF.